This T cell receptor beta chain was sequenced during a study of OX40 agonist ivuxolimab in advanced cancers. Across the study: In this cohort, patients received ivuxolimab, an agonistic anti-OX40 (CD134) antibody.

The repertoire was sequenced with immunoSEQ multiplex PCR; TCRdb's copy has only in-frame clones and lacks some. Altogether about 82,000 clones are present, more than 70% being singletons, with the ten largest covering about 0.22%. The CDR3 has 14 residues. Germline assignment: CDR1 SGHTA and CDR2 FQGNSA. Trimming took off 1 base at V and 5 bases at J, with 12 bases between the two ends. Sequences were derived from CD4+ or CD8+ T cells sorted from blood, sampled in a trial of the OX40 agonist ivuxolimab. The J gene is TRBJ2-7, the V gene TRBV7-2; D may be TRBD1 or TRBD2 (5 bases each). This receptor was taken from an adult with an advanced solid tumor such as melanoma, head and neck, liver or kidney cancer. The CDR3 here is CASSLVGDLDEQYF. The CDR3 region has the DNA TGTGCCAGCAGCTTAGTGGGGGATCTCGACGAGCAGTACTTC.